The source of this T cell receptor beta chain is a study of response to subunit inactivated influenza vaccine. Each CDR3 protein gets one entry after TCRdb re-called the RT-PCR reads with MiXCR. The data hold 650,000 to 850,000 distinct CDR3 sequences, with roughly 14% observed a single time. The CDR3 is 16 amino acids. Per the germline V gene, CDR1 is DFQATT and CDR2 is SNEGSKA (reference sequence). V dropped 0 bases and J dropped 0 bases, with 13 bases sitting between them. This clonotype was found a few times. The source of this sequence is a man aged 45-65 years who received an inactivated influenza vaccine. The sequencing used PBMCs from blood, collected around 15 days before vaccination. The gene calls are TRBV20-1 and TRBJ2-3; D gene uncertain. The CDR3 sequence: CSARDFLRSSTDTQYF. CDR3 coding DNA: TGCAGTGCTAGAGATTTTTTGCGTTCTAGCACAGATACGCAGTATTTT.